This T cell receptor beta chain was identified during a study of CD8+ T cells in alopecia areata. Study overall: Treated patients swallowed 5 to 10 mg of oral tofacitinib twice daily. A 6-month off-drug phase came after tofacitinib, which had lasted 6 to 18 months. Study-level points and caveats: Sequencing of scalp samples also captures resident alphabeta T cells of normal skin.

cDNA prepared by RNA extraction and subsequent reverse transcription served as the template for sequencing. Data came from immunoSEQ multiplex PCR; TCRdb stores just in-frame clones and leaves some out. Counted here are a few hundred thousand clones, under 60% occurring once; the ten biggest clones make up around 1.6%. Unmatched junction bases numbered 9, after V lost 8 bases and J lost 4 bases. The CDR3 extends over 13 amino acids. The germline gives CDR1 SQVTM, CDR2 ANQGSEA. A remark on this clone: Its specificity is unknown.

The treatment: oral pan-JAK inhibitor, 5-10 mg twice daily. Sorting from PBMCs produced CD4+ and CD8+ T cells. The specimen was CD4+ T cells sorted from blood, collected at week 4, from a patient treated with tofacitinib. The sequence came from a human donor with alopecia areata. The rearrangement joins TRBV29-1 to TRBJ2-5, with 8 nucleotides matching TRBD2. CDR3 sequence: CSTSGGQGETQYF. As DNA, the CDR3 is TGCAGCACCTCGGGGGGGCAGGGAGAGACCCAGTACTTC. Variable domain in full (rest from reference TRBV29-1 and TRBJ2-5): SAVISQKPSRDICQRGTSLTIQCQVDSQVTMMFWYRQQPGQSLTLIATANQGSEATYESGFVIDKFPISRPNLTFSTLTVSNMSPEDSSIYLCSTSGGQGETQYFGPGTRLLVL.